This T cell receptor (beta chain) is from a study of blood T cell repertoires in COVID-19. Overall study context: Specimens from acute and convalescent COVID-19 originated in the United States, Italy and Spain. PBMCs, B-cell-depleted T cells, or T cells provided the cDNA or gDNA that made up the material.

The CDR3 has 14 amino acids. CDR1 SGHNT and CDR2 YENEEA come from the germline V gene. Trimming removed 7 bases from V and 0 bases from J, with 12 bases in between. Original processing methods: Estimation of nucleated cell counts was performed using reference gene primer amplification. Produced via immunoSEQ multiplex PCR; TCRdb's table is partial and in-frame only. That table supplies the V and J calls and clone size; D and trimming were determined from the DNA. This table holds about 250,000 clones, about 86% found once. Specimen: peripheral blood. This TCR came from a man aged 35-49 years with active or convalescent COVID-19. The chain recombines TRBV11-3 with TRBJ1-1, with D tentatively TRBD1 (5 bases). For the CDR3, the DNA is TGTGCCAGCACCCCCCCGGGGGTGAACACTGAAGCTTTCTTT. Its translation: CASTPPGVNTEAFF.